Sequencing of this T cell receptor beta chain was carried out in a study of Graves' ophthalmopathy and Graves' hyperthyroidism. The table lists this clonotype with many counts. Patients were left out if they had other autoimmune diseases, uncontrolled infections, pregnancy or lactation. Amplification targeted the TCR beta CDR3 regions, with RNA transcripts as the source material. First-round RT-PCR used HTBI primers; second-round multiplex PCR followed. Using its own MiXCR run on the multiplex PCR reads, TCRdb lists one record per CDR3 protein. In the table there are hundreds of thousands of distinct CDR3 sequences, about two fifths of which are singletons. The CDR3 runs to 17 residues. V lost 0 bases and J 0 bases, leaving 15 bases between the germline ends. Germline V gives CDR1 LNHNV, CDR2 YYDKDF (reference sequence).

This rearrangement joins TRBV15 to TRBJ2-7; D ambiguous. Sequencing was done on a sample of peripheral blood. The sequence derives from an adult man with Graves' ophthalmopathy. This CDR3 reads CATSRDRWTPSSYEQYF. The DNA for the CDR3 is TGTGCCACCAGCAGAGATCGTTGGACCCCGAGCTCCTACGAGCAGTACTTC.